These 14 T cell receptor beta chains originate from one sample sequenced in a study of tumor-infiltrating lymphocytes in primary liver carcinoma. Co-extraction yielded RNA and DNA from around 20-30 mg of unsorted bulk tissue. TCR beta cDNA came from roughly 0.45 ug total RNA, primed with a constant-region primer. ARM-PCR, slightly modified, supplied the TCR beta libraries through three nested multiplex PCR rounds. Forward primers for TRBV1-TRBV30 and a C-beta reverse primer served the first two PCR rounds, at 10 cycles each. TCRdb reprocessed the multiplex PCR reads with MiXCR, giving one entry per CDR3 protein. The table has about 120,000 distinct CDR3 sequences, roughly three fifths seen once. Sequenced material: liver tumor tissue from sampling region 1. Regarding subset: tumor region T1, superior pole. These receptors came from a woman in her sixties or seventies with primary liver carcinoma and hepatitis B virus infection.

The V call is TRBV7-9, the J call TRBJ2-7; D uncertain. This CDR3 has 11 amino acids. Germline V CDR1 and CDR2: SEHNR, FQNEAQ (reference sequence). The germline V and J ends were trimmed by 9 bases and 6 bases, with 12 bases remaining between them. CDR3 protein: CASGPLSEQYF. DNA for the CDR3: TGTGCCAGTGGCCCCCTCTCCGAGCAGTACTTC.

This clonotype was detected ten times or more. CDR3: CSVAVEEQYF. The CDR3 DNA is TGCAGCGTCGCGGTGGAGGAGCAGTACTTC. The rearrangement links TRBV29-1 to TRBJ2-7; no firm D call. Germline loops: CDR1 SQVTM, CDR2 ANQGSEA. The length of the CDR3 is 10 residues. V shed 6 bases and J shed 7 bases, with 10 bases lying between them.

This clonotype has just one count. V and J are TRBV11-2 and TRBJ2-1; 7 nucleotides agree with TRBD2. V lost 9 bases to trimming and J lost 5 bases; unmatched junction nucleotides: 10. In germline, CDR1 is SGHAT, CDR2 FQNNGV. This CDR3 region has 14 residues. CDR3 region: CARGLGGRNNEQFF. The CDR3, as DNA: TGTGCCAGGGGCTTAGGCGGGAGAAACAATGAGCAGTTCTTC.

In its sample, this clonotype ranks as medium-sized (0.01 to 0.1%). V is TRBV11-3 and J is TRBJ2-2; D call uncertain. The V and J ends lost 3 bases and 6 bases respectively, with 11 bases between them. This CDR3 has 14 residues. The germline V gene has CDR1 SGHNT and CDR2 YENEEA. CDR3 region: CASSLARRAGELFF. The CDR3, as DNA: TGTGCCAGCAGCTTGGCTAGAAGGGCCGGGGAGCTGTTTTTT.

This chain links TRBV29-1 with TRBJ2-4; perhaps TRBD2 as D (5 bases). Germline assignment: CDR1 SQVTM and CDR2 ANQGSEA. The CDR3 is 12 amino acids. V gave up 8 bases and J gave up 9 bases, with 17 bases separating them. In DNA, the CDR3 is TGCAGCATTGGGATAGCGCGGTGCATTCAGTACTTC. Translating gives CSIGIARCIQYF.

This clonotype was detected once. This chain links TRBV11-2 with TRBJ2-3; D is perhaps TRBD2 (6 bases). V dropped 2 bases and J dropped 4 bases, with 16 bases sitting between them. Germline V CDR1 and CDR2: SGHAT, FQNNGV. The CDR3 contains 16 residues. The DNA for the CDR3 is TGTGCCAGCAGCTTAAAGGGAGGAAGCTCCTCAGATACGCAGTATTTT. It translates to CASSLKGGSSSDTQYF.

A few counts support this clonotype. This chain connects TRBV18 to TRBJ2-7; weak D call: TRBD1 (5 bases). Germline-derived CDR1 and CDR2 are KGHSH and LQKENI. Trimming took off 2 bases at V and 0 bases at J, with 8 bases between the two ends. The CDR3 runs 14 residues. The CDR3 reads CASSPLGDSYEQYF. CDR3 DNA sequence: TGTGCCAGCTCACCATTAGGGGACTCCTACGAGCAGTACTTC.

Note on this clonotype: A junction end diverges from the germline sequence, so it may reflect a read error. CDR3 sequence reads: CTSSSRGARAMGNEKFF. In DNA, the CDR3 is TGTACCAGCAGCTCCCGGGGGGCGCGGGCCATGGGCAATGAGAAGTTCTTC. The chain couples TRBV11-3 to TRBJ2-1, with D maybe TRBD2 (7 bases). This CDR3 has 17 amino acids. Germline CDR1 reads SGHNT; CDR2 reads YENEEA.

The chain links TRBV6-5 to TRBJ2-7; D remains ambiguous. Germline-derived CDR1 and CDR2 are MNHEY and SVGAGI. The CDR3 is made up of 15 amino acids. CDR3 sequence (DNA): TGTACCAACAGTTACTCGGTCCATGATTACCACGAGCAGTACTTC. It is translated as CTNSYSVHDYHEQYF.

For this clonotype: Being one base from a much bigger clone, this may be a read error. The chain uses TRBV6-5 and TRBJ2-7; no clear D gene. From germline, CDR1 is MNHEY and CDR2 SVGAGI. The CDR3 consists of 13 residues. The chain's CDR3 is CASRYSKRWEQYF. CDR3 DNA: TGTGCCAGCAGATACTCTAAACGGTGGGAGCAGTACTTC.

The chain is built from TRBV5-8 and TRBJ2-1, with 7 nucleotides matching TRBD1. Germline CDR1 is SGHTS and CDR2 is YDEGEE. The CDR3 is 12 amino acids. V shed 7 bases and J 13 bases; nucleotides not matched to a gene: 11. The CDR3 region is CASCRTGTIQFF. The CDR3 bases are TGTGCCAGCTGCAGGACAGGTACAATCCAGTTCTTC.

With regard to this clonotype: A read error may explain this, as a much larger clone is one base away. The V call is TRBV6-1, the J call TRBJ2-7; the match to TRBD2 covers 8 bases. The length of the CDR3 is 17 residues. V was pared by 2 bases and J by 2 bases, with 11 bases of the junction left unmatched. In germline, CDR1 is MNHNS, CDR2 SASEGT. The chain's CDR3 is CASSEMYGGAATYEQYF. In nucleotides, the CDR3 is TGTGCCAGCAGTGAAATGTACGGGGGGGCGGCCACCTACGAGCAGTACTTC.

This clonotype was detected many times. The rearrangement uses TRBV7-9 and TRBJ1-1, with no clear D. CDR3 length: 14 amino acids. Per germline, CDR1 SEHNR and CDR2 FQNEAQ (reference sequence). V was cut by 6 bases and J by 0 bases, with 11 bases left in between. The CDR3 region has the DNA TGTGCCAGCAGGTATAGAGGAATGAACACTGAAGCTTTCTTT. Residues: CASRYRGMNTEAFF.

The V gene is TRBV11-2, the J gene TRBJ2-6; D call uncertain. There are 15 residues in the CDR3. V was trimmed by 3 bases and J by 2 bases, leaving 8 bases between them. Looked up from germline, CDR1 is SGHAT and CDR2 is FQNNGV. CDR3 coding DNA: TGTGCCAGCAGCTTCGTGATAGCTGGGGCCAACGTCCTGACTTTC. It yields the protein CASSFVIAGANVLTF.